The next 21 T cell receptor beta chains were all read from a single sample in a study. TCRdb processed the RT-PCR reads anew with MiXCR; each CDR3 protein has one entry. Among 650,000 to 800,000 distinct CDR3 sequences listed, 14% were seen once. Material: memory CD4+ T cells from blood. The receptor source for this set is a female donor in good health, serving as a healthy control.

This clonotype was observed a handful of times. V usage is TRBV20-1 and J usage is TRBJ1-3, with D unclear. The CDR3 length is 15 residues. The V end was cut by 0 bases, the J end by 1 base, with 10 bases between. The germline CDR1 and CDR2 sequences are DFQATT and SNEGSKA (reference sequence). The CDR3 sequence: CSARDRQRSGNTIYF. Written as DNA, the CDR3 is TGCAGTGCTAGAGATCGGCAGAGATCTGGAAACACCATATATTTT.

This clonotype showed up many times. The CDR3 here is CAPTDTQYF. The CDR3 region has the DNA TGTGCCCCCACAGATACGCAGTATTTT. The chain couples TRBV7-2 to TRBJ2-3; unclear D gene. CDR3 length: 9 residues. The germline gives CDR1 SGHTA, CDR2 FQGNSA. V was shortened by 11 bases and J by 2 bases, with 2 bases between the two germline ends.

This clonotype turned up a few times. The CDR3 nucleotides are TGTGCCAGCACTGAGCGGGAGAGTTACAATGAGCAGTTCTTC. Its translation: CASTERESYNEQFF. This chain links TRBV2 with TRBJ2-1; 8 bases line up with TRBD2. This CDR3 region has 14 residues. Looked up from germline, CDR1 is SNHLY and CDR2 is FYNNEI. V was pared by 7 bases and J by 4 bases, with 6 bases of the junction left unmatched.

This clonotype was observed at least ten times. The chain has TRBV12-3 or TRBV12-4 and TRBJ1-5; no reliable D call. This CDR3 region has 13 residues. Trimming removed 5 bases from V and 6 bases from J, with 11 bases in between. CDR3 region: CASSGEWGQPQHF. The CDR3 bases are TGTGCCAGCAGTGGGGAGTGGGGTCAGCCCCAGCATTTT.

The rearrangement links TRBV24-1 to TRBJ2-7, with TRBD2 identical over 11 bases. Trimming took 7 bases from V and 0 from J; bases not matched to a gene: 16. This CDR3 is 19 amino acids long. CDR1 is KGHDR and CDR2 is SFDVKD in the germline V gene. The CDR3 region is CATRGEWGLAVLTSYEQYF. The CDR3 DNA reads as TGTGCCACCAGGGGAGAGTGGGGACTAGCGGTTCTTACCTCCTACGAGCAGTACTTC.

V and J are TRBV28 and TRBJ1-4; 7 positions agree with TRBD1. The CDR3 spans 15 residues. V was clipped by 6 bases and J by 3 bases; unmatched bases: 7. CDR1 is MDHEN, CDR2 SYDVKM, per germline. CDR3 nucleotides: TGTGCCAGCAGGCCACAGGGGCCGTCTAATGAAAAACTGTTTTTT. This sequence encodes CASRPQGPSNEKLFF.

This rearrangement joins TRBV19 to TRBJ2-3; the D is unclear. V shed 10 bases and J shed 2 bases, with 13 bases lying between them. The CDR3 extends over 13 amino acids. The germline V gene has CDR1 LNHDA and CDR2 SQIVND (reference sequence). The chain's CDR3 is CATAGPATDTQYF. Written as DNA, the CDR3 is TGTGCCACCGCCGGCCCGGCCACAGATACGCAGTATTTT.

This clonotype was counted many times. The chain employs TRBV20-1 and TRBJ2-7; weak D call: TRBD2 (5 bases). CDR1 DFQATT and CDR2 SNEGSKA come from the germline V gene (reference sequence). Deletions cut 5 bases from V and 2 bases from J, with 13 bases between. The CDR3 sequence is 13 residues long. CDR3 sequence reads: CSAVSEIAYEQYF. The CDR3 DNA reads as TGCAGTGCTGTTAGCGAGATTGCCTACGAGCAGTACTTC.

This chain connects TRBV6-2 or TRBV6-3 to TRBJ2-7; D is unresolved. Between the trimmed V and J ends, which lost 8 bases and 3 bases, there was a span of 11 bases. Germline assignment: CDR1 MNHEY and CDR2 SVGEGT. The CDR3 sequence is 12 residues long. CDR3 region: CASRPADYEQYF. Written as DNA, the CDR3 is TGTGCCAGCCGTCCGGCTGACTACGAGCAGTACTTC.

The gene calls are TRBV25-1 and TRBJ1-1, with D possibly TRBD1 on 6 matching bases. The CDR3 totals 15 residues. Germline assignment: CDR1 MGHDK and CDR2 SYGVNS. Trimming left V 8 bases short and J 1 base short, with 17 bases between. The CDR3 loop reads CASRKWGLGNTEAFF. The CDR3 region has the DNA TGTGCCAGCCGTAAGTGGGGGCTCGGGAACACTGAAGCTTTCTTT.

The sample holds one count of this clonotype. The chain links TRBV9 to TRBJ1-2, with 7 bases that match TRBD1. The CDR3 loop spans 15 amino acids. The V gene end was trimmed by 4 bases and the J gene end by 2 bases; junction bases not matched to a gene: 8. The germline gives CDR1 SGDLS, CDR2 YYNGEE. CDR3: CASSLKTGTNYGYTF. The CDR3 coding sequence is TGTGCCAGCAGCCTTAAGACAGGGACCAACTATGGCTACACCTTC.

This clonotype appeared many times. The J gene is TRBJ2-5, the V gene TRBV10-3; D call uncertain. The CDR3 runs to 13 residues. V shed 4 bases and J shed 5 bases, with 11 bases lying between them. From germline, CDR1 is ENHRY and CDR2 SYGVKD. The CDR3 coding sequence is TGTGCCATCAGTGGTGGGCCCTGGGAGACCCAGTACTTC. This codes for CAISGGPWETQYF.

This clonotype has ten or more counts. The chain employs TRBV6-5 and TRBJ1-2; D not resolved. Trimming removed 0 bases from V and 8 bases from J, with 10 bases in between. The CDR3 consists of 13 residues. CDR1 is MNHEY, CDR2 SVGAGI, per germline. CDR3 sequence: CASSYSGPGGYTF. CDR3 bases: TGTGCCAGCAGTTACTCCGGACCGGGCGGCTACACCTTC.

The chain combines TRBV5-1 with TRBJ2-1, with D uncertain. CDR1 and CDR2 from the germline V gene are SGHRS and YFSETQ. This CDR3 comprises 15 residues. V lost 1 base to trimming and J lost 5 bases, with 13 bases between them. CDR3 loop: CASSLTVGFDNEQFF. The CDR3 DNA sequence: TGCGCCAGCAGCTTGACAGTGGGTTTTGACAATGAGCAGTTCTTC.

This clonotype was detected only a few times. The rearrangement uses TRBV24-1 and TRBJ2-3, with D maybe TRBD1 (5 bases). CDR3 length: 14 amino acids. Germline CDR1 KGHDR, CDR2 SFDVKD. V lost 2 bases, J lost 5 bases, and 10 bases lay in between. In DNA, the CDR3 is TGTGCCACCAGTGATTGGCAGGGAAAAGATACGCAGTATTTT. Its translation: CATSDWQGKDTQYF.

The chain has TRBV24-1 and TRBJ2-7; TRBD1 aligns across 10 bases. Germline V gene sequence: CDR1 KGHDR, CDR2 SFDVKD. V trimming: 3 bases; J trimming: 6 bases; junction bases outside the gene matches: 4. The CDR3 spans 14 residues. Written as DNA, the CDR3 is TGTGCCACCAGTGATGACAGGGGGCTAGGCGAGCAGTACTTC. This translates into CATSDDRGLGEQYF.

The chain is built from TRBV27 and TRBJ2-7, with TRBD2 identical over 13 bases. The CDR3 length is 17 residues. The germline V gene has CDR1 MNHEY and CDR2 SMNVEV (reference sequence). The V segment lost 4 bases and the J segment 7 bases; nucleotides outside the gene matches: 13. As DNA, the CDR3 is TGTGCCAGCAGTTCCGGGACTAGCGGGGTCGGTTCGGCTGAGCAGTACTTC. This codes for CASSSGTSGVGSAEQYF.

As concerns this clonotype: A much larger clone lies a single base off, so this may be a read error. The V gene is TRBV7-2, the J gene TRBJ2-1, with 13 positions matching TRBD2. The CDR3 runs to 17 residues. Per germline, CDR1 SGHTA and CDR2 FQGNSA. In DNA, the CDR3 is TGTGCCAGCAGCTTAACCATACTAGCGGGAGGGGGTAATGAGCAGTCCTTC. It codes for CASSLTILAGGGNEQSF.

V usage is TRBV29-1 and J usage is TRBJ1-1; 8 positions agree with TRBD1. The CDR3 has 15 residues. V gave up 5 bases and J gave up 1 base; unmatched junction bases: 9. Germline V gives CDR1 SQVTM, CDR2 ANQGSEA. The CDR3 is CSVYGQGRANTEAFF. The CDR3 DNA reads TGCAGCGTTTACGGACAGGGAAGGGCGAACACTGAAGCTTTCTTT.

This clonotype was picked up many times. This chain connects TRBV20-1 to TRBJ2-1, with 9 positions matching TRBD2. This CDR3 comprises 16 residues. V was pared by 3 bases and J by 6 bases, with 12 bases of the junction left unmatched. Germline-derived CDR1 and CDR2 are DFQATT and SNEGSKA (reference sequence). DNA of the CDR3: TGCAGTGCTAGGACCCTAGCGGGAACAATGAGCAATGAGCAGTTCTTC. This sequence encodes CSARTLAGTMSNEQFF.

This clonotype came up many times. The CDR3, as DNA: TGCAGTGCCCTCATCAAGGGCAGCAATGAGCAGTTCTTC. This encodes CSALIKGSNEQFF. The J gene is TRBJ2-1, the V gene TRBV20-1, with unresolved D. Trimming removed 6 bases from V and 6 bases from J, with 15 bases in between. Germline V gene sequence: CDR1 DFQATT, CDR2 SNEGSKA (reference sequence). This CDR3 has 13 residues.